The rows below give T cell receptor beta chains drawn from one sample of a study of cytomegalovirus exposure and HLA in healthy donors. Here immunoSEQ multiplex PCR was the method, and the copy in TCRdb shows in-frame clones only, minus some. Of 200,000 or so clones detected, almost 70% appear once; the ten largest clones hold about 3%. Material: PBMCs. Receptors were obtained from a man between 35 and 55 years old in good health and CMV-seropositive. CDR3s include the opening cysteine and the closing phenylalanine or tryptophan. A D gene is named only where the DNA matches it firmly. Only part of the rows carry a size: once, few, many, or a class if the clone is expanded.

>TRBV7-8|NA|15|NA|TRBJ2-2
TGTGCCAGCAGCTTGTGGGGCCGGAACACCGGGGAGCTGTTTTTT
CASSLWGRNTGELFF
>TRBV29-1|NA|16|NA|TRBJ1-2
TGCAGCGTTGACCGGTTGGAGACAGATGGGGACTATGGCTACACCTTC
CSVDRLETDGDYGYTF
>TRBV27|NA|15|NA|TRBJ2-3
TGTGCCAGCAGTTTATCGACAAGGGGCGCAGATACGCAGTATTTT
CASSLSTRGADTQYF
>TRBV6-6|TRBD2|15|once|TRBJ2-2
TGTGCCAGCAATTTAGCGGGGGGGAACACCGGGGAGCTGTTTTTT
CASNLAGGNTGELFF
>TRBV5-1|TRBD1|16|NA|TRBJ1-6
TGCGCCAGCAGCTTAACTTGGACAGGGGATAATTCACCCCTCCACTTT
CASSLTWTGDNSPLHF
>TRBV9|TRBD1|14|NA|TRBJ1-1
TGTGCCAGCAGCGCGAGGACAGGGTTCACTGAAGCTTTCTTT
CASSARTGFTEAFF
>TRBV10-3|NA|14|few|TRBJ2-2
TGTGCCATCAGGCGGGGAGGAGACACCGGGGAGCTGTTTTTT
CAIRRGGDTGELFF
>TRBV5-8|TRBD1|17|NA|TRBJ2-1
TGTGCCAGCAGCTCAATCCTGCCGGGACAGGGGTATGCGGGGCAGTTCTTC
CASSSILPGQGYAGQFF
>TRBV29-1|TRBD1|15|few|TRBJ1-1
TGCAGCGTCCCAGCCCATGACAGGGGAGAAACTGAAGCTTTCTTT
CSVPAHDRGETEAFF
>TRBV19|NA|18|NA|TRBJ2-1
TGTGCCAGTAGTATAGATCTCGAGCAGGGGAGCTCCTACAATGAGCAGTTCTTC
CASSIDLEQGSSYNEQFF
>TRBV2|NA|16|NA|TRBJ2-1
TGTGCCAGCCATAATGCCGGGACTGTTGTTCACAATGAGCAGTTCTTC
CASHNAGTVVHNEQFF
>TRBV20-1|NA|10|NA|TRBJ2-1
TGCAGTGCTCTGGCCGAACAGCAGTTCTTC
CSALAEQQFF
>TRBV4-2|TRBD1|18|NA|TRBJ2-5
TGTGCCAGCAGCCAAGACCTATCGGGACAGGGCAACCAAGAGACCCAGTACTTC
CASSQDLSGQGNQETQYF
>TRBV5-6|NA|14|NA|TRBJ1-2
TGTGCCAGCAGCTTGGAAAACAGAGTTTATGGCTACACCTTC
CASSLENRVYGYTF
>TRBV9|NA|17|NA|TRBJ1-6
TGTGCCAGCGGCCTAGCTCGCAGGGAAAACTATAATTCACCCCTCCACTTT
CASGLARRENYNSPLHF
>TRBV28|NA|12|few|TRBJ2-1
TGTGCCAGCAGTTTAGGGCGTAATGAGCAGTTCTTC
CASSLGRNEQFF
>TRBV7-6|TRBD2|16|NA|TRBJ2-3
TGTGCCAGCAGCTTAGCCCGGCGGGGGGTTACAGATACGCAGTATTTT
CASSLARRGVTDTQYF
>TRBV19|TRBD2|14|NA|TRBJ2-7
TGTGCCAGTAGGCTAGCGGGCGCCTCCTACGAGCAGTACTTC
CASRLAGASYEQYF
>TRBV5-4|NA|13|NA|TRBJ1-2
TGTGCCAGCAGCCTAGCGGGGGGCCAAGGCTACACCTTC
CASSLAGGQGYTF
>TRBV6-5|NA|16|NA|TRBJ1-5
TGTGCCAGCAGTTACTCCGGAGCTAGCGGCAATCAGCCCCAGCATTTT
CASSYSGASGNQPQHF
>TRBV5-4|NA|17|few|TRBJ2-6
TGTGCCAGCAGCTCGCCGGCAGGCGGGACTGGGGCCAACGTCCTGACTTTC
CASSSPAGGTGANVLTF
>TRBV5-1|NA|14|few|TRBJ1-2
TGCGCCAGCAGCTTAGACAGCCAGAACTATGGCTACACCTTC
CASSLDSQNYGYTF
>TRBV9|NA|14|NA|TRBJ2-7
TGTGCCAGCAGCTCAGAAGTAAGAGGCTACGAGCAGTACTTC
CASSSEVRGYEQYF
>TRBV27|NA|14|once|TRBJ1-6
TGTGCCAGCAGTTTTTTGGGGGGTGGCTCACCCCTCCACTTT
CASSFLGGGSPLHF
>TRBV27|TRBD1|14|NA|TRBJ1-2
TGTGCCAGCAGTTCGACAGGGGTAGGTGGCGGCTACACCTTC
CASSSTGVGGGYTF
>TRBV5-4|TRBD1|15|few|TRBJ1-2
TGTGCCAGCAGCAGCTCCGGGACAGGGCGTTATGGCTACACCTTC
CASSSSGTGRYGYTF
>TRBV4-1|NA|14|few|TRBJ2-5
TGCGCCAGCAGCCAATGGATGGCCGGGGAGACCCAGTACTTC
CASSQWMAGETQYF
>TRBV5-6|NA|15|many|TRBJ1-6
TGTGCCAGCAGCTTGGTACAGGGATATAATTCACCCCTCCACTTT
CASSLVQGYNSPLHF
>TRBV5-1|NA|14|NA|TRBJ2-2
TGCGCCAGCCGAGTACAGGGGAACACCGGGGAGCTGTTTTTT
CASRVQGNTGELFF
>TRBV11-2|NA|13|few|TRBJ1-5
TGTGCCAGCAGCTCCGGTGGCAATCAGCCCCAGCATTTT
CASSSGGNQPQHF
>TRBV7-9|NA|15|once|TRBJ2-7
TGTGCCAGCAGCTCTAGGACAGGGAGGGTCTACGAGCAGTACTTC
CASSSRTGRVYEQYF